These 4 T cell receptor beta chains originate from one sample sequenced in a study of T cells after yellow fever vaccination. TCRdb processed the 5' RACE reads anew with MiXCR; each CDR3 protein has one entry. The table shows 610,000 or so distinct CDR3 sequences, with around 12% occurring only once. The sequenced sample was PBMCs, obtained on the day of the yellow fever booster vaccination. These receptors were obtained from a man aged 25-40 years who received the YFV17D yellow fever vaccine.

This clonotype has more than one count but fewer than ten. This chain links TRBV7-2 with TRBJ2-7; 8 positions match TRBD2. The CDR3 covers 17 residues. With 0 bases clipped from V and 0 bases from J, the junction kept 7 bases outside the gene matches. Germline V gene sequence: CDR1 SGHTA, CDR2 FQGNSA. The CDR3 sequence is CASSLAVAGSPSYEQYF. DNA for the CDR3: TGTGCCAGCAGCTTAGCCGTAGCGGGGTCACCCTCCTACGAGCAGTACTTC.

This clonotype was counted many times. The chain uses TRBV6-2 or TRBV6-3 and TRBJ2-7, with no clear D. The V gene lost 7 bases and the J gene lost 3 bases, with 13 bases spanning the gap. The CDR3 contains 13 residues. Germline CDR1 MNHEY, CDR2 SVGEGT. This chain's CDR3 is CASTPGPRYEQYF. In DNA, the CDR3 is TGTGCCAGCACCCCGGGTCCTCGCTACGAGCAGTACTTC.

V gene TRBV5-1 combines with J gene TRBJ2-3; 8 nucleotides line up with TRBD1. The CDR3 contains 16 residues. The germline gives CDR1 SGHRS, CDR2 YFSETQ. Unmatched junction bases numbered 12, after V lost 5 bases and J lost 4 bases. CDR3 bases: TGCGCCAGCAGGAGGGCAGGGGGCGCGTCGGCAGATACGCAGTATTTT. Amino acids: CASRRAGGASADTQYF.

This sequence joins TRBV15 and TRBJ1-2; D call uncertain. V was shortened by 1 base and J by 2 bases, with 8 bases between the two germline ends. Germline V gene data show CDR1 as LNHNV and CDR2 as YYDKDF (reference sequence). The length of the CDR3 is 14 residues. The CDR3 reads CATSRVGINYGYTF. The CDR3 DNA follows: TGTGCCACCAGCAGAGTTGGCATAAACTATGGCTACACCTTC. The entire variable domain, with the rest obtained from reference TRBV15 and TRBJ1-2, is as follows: DAMVIQNPRYQVTQFGKPVTLSCSQTLNHNVMYWYQQKSSQAPKLLFHYYDKDFNNEADTPDNFQSRRPNTSFCFLDIRSPGLGDTAMYLCATSRVGINYGYTFGSGTRLTVV.